The TCR beta chain described here comes from a study of identical twins. Notes on the study in general: Out-of-frame beta chain sequences displayed weaker excess sharing between twins. The same donors were not followed; conclusions instead depended on cross-sectional statistical analysis.

Comments on this clonotype: The antigen is undetermined.

MiXCR, run by TCRdb on the 5' RACE reads, gives a single entry per CDR3 protein. Altogether approximately 590,000 distinct CDR3 sequences are present, 9% to 10% being singletons, with the ten largest covering around 3%. The CDR3 is 13 residues long. Per the germline V gene, CDR1 is SQVTM and CDR2 is ANQGSEA. Deletions cut 4 bases from V and 0 bases from J, with 10 bases between. In addition, the sample was reused for a study of yellow fever vaccine responses in identical twins.

The chain has TRBV29-1 and TRBJ2-7; D possibly corresponds to TRBD1 (6 bases). What was sequenced was PBMCs. The TCR sequence derives from a woman aged 18-29 years in good health. The CDR3, as DNA: TGCAGCGTTGTACGGGACAACTCCTACGAGCAGTACTTC. Translated: CSVVRDNSYEQYF.